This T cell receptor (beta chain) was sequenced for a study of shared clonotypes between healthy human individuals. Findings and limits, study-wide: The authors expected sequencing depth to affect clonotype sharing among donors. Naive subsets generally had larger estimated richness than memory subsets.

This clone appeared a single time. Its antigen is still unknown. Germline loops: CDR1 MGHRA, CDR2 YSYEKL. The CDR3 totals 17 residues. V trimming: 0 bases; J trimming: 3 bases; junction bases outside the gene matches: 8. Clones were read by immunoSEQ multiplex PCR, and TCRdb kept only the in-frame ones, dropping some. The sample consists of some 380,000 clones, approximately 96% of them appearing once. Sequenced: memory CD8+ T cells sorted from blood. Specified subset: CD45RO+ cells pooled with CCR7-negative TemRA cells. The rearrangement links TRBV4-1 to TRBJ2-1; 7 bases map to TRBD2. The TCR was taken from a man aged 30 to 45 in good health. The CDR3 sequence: CASSQDASSGIYNEQFF. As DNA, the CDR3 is TGCGCCAGCAGCCAAGATGCGTCTAGCGGTATCTACAATGAGCAGTTCTTC.